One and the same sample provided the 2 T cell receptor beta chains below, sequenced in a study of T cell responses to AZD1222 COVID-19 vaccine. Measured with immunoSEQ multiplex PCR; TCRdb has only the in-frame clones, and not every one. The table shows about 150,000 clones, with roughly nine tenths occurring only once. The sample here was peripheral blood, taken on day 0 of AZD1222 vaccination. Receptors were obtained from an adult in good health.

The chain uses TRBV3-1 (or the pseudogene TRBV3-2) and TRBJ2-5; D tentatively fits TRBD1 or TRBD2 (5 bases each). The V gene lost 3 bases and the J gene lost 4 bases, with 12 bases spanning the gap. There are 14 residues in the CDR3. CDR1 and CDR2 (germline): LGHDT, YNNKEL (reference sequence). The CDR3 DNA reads TGTGCCAGCAGCCATGGGGGAGACCGAGAGACCCAGTACTTC. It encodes CASSHGGDRETQYF.

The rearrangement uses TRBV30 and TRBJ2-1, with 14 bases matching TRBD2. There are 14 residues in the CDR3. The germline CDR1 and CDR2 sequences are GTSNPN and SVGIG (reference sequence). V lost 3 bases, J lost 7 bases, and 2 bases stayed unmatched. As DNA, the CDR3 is TGTGCCTGGAGGGGACTAGCGGGAGTAAATGAGCAGTTCTTC. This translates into CAWRGLAGVNEQFF.